Listed here are 29 T cell receptor beta chains from one sample, sequenced in a study of CD8 T cells in ankylosing spondylitis. From the 5' RACE reads, TCRdb called clonotypes with MiXCR, one entry per CDR3 protein. The table lists about 240,000 distinct CDR3 sequences, less than 9.5% of them singletons. Sequenced sample: blood, either unsorted or a sorted T cell fraction (not recorded which). The receptors here all came from a female donor with ankylosing spondylitis or in good health (not recorded which).

This clonotype was seen only a few times. A junction boundary mismatches the germline segment, possibly from a read error. The rearrangement joins TRBV20-1 to TRBJ2-3; 8 bases are shared with TRBD2. The germline CDR1 and CDR2 sequences are DFQATT and SNEGSKA (reference sequence). The CDR3 is made up of 16 amino acids. The CDR3 spells CCASDRTSISTDTQYF. DNA for the CDR3: TGCTGTGCTAGCGACCGGACTAGCATTAGCACAGATACGCAGTATTTT.

This clonotype occurred a few times. This rearrangement joins TRBV20-1 to TRBJ2-5; either TRBD1 or TRBD2 may fit D (5 bases each). V was shortened by 0 bases and J by 2 bases, with 13 bases between the two germline ends. The CDR3 contains 15 residues. Germline CDR1 DFQATT, CDR2 SNEGSKA (reference sequence). The CDR3 loop reads CSARDAPGRQETQYF. The CDR3 DNA reads TGCAGTGCTAGAGATGCGCCAGGGAGACAAGAGACCCAGTACTTC.

This clonotype appeared many times. The chain uses TRBV6-1 and TRBJ2-2; D unclear. Germline CDR1 MNHNS, CDR2 SASEGT. CDR3 length: 14 amino acids. Trimming shortened V by 10 bases and J by 1 base, and 13 bases separated the two germline ends. The CDR3 loop is CAIRVSLNTGELFF. CDR3 nucleotides: TGTGCCATCCGGGTATCCCTGAACACCGGGGAGCTGTTTTTT.

A few counts support this clonotype. This rearrangement joins TRBV4-3 to TRBJ2-2; weak D call: TRBD2 (5 bases). This CDR3 has 15 residues. Germline CDR1 is LGHNA and CDR2 is YSLEER. V was cut by 1 base and J by 6 bases, with 12 bases left in between. The CDR3 protein is CASSQGSAVPGELFF. CDR3 bases: TGCGCCAGCAGCCAAGGTAGCGCAGTTCCCGGGGAGCTGTTTTTT.

This clonotype was counted many times. The chain recombines TRBV7-2 with TRBJ2-1; possible D gene TRBD1, 5 bases. From germline, CDR1 is SGHTA and CDR2 FQGNSA. The CDR3 spans 14 residues. Trimming left V 3 bases short and J 10 bases short, with 16 bases between. CDR3 in DNA: TGTGCCAGCAGCTTGGCAAGACAGAGGAAGGAGCAGTTCTTC. Its protein product is CASSLARQRKEQFF. Supplemented by reference TRBV7-2 and TRBJ2-1, the full variable domain reads GAGVSQSPSNKVTEKGKDVELRCDPISGHTALYWYRQSLGQGLEFLIYFQGNSAPDKSGLPSDRFSAERTGGSVSTLTIQRTQQEDSAVYLCASSLARQRKEQFFGPGTRLTVL.

This clonotype was detected many times. At one boundary the junction diverges from the germline segment, which might be a read error. The chain employs TRBV5-1 and TRBJ2-3; D remains unclear. The CDR3 totals 11 residues. CDR1 is SGHRS and CDR2 is YFSETQ in the germline V gene. The CDR3, as DNA: TGTGCCAGCAGTTTAGCAGATACGCAGTATTTT. Its translation: CASSLADTQYF.

This clonotype was observed many times. This chain uses TRBV5-1 with TRBJ2-1, with a tentative D call TRBD2 (5 bases). CDR3 size: 13 residues. The germline CDR1 and CDR2 sequences are SGHRS and YFSETQ. V shed 3 bases and J shed 7 bases, with 11 bases lying between them. The CDR3 loop is CASSSGVGNEQFF. The CDR3 region has the DNA TGCGCCAGCAGCTCCGGGGTAGGGAATGAGCAGTTCTTC.

In this sample, this clonotype turned up many times. The CDR3 reads CASSFGYDQPQHF. CDR3 DNA: TGTGCCAGCAGTTTTGGCTACGATCAGCCCCAGCATTTT. V and J are TRBV12-3 or TRBV12-4 and TRBJ1-5; no definite D call. The CDR3 runs 13 residues. Trimming shortened V by 3 bases and J by 5 bases, and 8 bases separated the two germline ends.

This clonotype was counted at least ten times. The chain recombines TRBV9 with TRBJ1-2; TRBD1 matches at 9 bases. After removal of 0 bases from V and 7 bases from J, the junction contained 10 bases not matched to a gene. The CDR3 length is 16 residues. CDR1 is SGDLS and CDR2 is YYNGEE in the germline V gene. CDR3 sequence: CASSVASGDRDPGYTF. CDR3 nucleotides: TGTGCCAGCAGCGTAGCTAGTGGGGACAGGGACCCTGGCTACACCTTC. The full variable domain, completed using reference TRBV9 and TRBJ1-2, is DSGVTQTPKHLITATGQRVTLRCSPRSGDLSVYWYQQSLDQGLQFLIQYYNGEERAKGNILERFSAQQFPDLHSELNLSSLELGDSALYFCASSVASGDRDPGYTFGSGTRLTVV.

This clonotype came up many times. This chain joins TRBV20-1 and TRBJ2-7; D gene unclear. The CDR3 length is 13 residues. Looked up from germline, CDR1 is DFQATT and CDR2 is SNEGSKA (reference sequence). Trimming left V 1 base short and J 6 bases short, with 13 bases between. CDR3 bases: TGCAGTGCTAGAGTCGGCGCGGTAGCCGAGCAGTACTTC. Translating it yields CSARVGAVAEQYF.

In its sample, this clonotype was seen many times. The chain is built from TRBV5-5 and TRBJ1-3; D is possibly TRBD1 (5 bases). V lost 0 bases and J lost 0, with 7 bases in between. The CDR3 loop spans 15 amino acids. The V gene's germline CDR1 is SGHKS and CDR2 YYEKEE (reference sequence). The CDR3: CASSLAGTSGNTIYF. CDR3 sequence (DNA): TGTGCCAGCAGCTTGGCCGGGACCTCTGGAAACACCATATATTTT.

CDR3 sequence (DNA): TGCAGTGCTAGGCACCCGACCTACAATGAGCAGTTCTTC. This translates into CSARHPTYNEQFF. The chain couples TRBV20-1 to TRBJ2-1; no reliable D call. This CDR3 contains 13 residues. The ends were cut back, 3 bases at V and 2 bases at J, with 8 bases in the middle. The germline V gene encodes CDR1 DFQATT and CDR2 SNEGSKA (reference sequence).

Points on this clonotype: At one end the junction does not follow the germline gene, possibly because of a read error. This sequence joins TRBV5-6 and TRBJ1-1; D not resolved. The V gene's germline CDR1 is SGHDT and CDR2 YYEEEE. The CDR3 is 12 residues long. CDR3: CTSSSGRVKAFF. The CDR3 DNA sequence: TGTACCAGCAGCTCAGGTCGGGTGAAAGCTTTCTTT.

In this sample, this clonotype turned up many times. The rearrangement uses TRBV7-9 and TRBJ2-1, with D perhaps being TRBD1 or TRBD2 (5 bases each). The V gene's germline CDR1 is SEHNR and CDR2 FQNEAQ (reference sequence). The CDR3 sequence is 17 residues long. Trimming took 3 bases from V and 0 from J, leaving 15 bases between them. CDR3 sequence (DNA): TGTGCCAGCAGCTTGGATGACGGGACCTTCTCCTACAATGAGCAGTTCTTC. Translated: CASSLDDGTFSYNEQFF.

Ten or more counts support this clonotype. V is TRBV4-3 and J is TRBJ2-5; unclear D gene. Trimming cost V 0 bases and J 5 bases, with 13 bases left between them. CDR3 length: 15 residues. Germline values: CDR1 LGHNA, CDR2 YSLEER. CDR3 nucleotides: TGCGCCAGCAGCCAAGATTATAGAATGGGGGAGACCCAGTACTTC. Translated, it gives CASSQDYRMGETQYF.

Comment on this clonotype: A single base separates this from a much larger clone, so it may be a read error. The J gene is TRBJ2-5, the V gene TRBV19, with D tentatively TRBD2 (6 bases). V was pared by 11 bases and J by 2 bases, with 18 bases between. The germline gives CDR1 LNHDA, CDR2 SQIVND (reference sequence). CDR3 length: 14 amino acids. DNA for the CDR3: TGTGCCGGCTCATCCGGGGCGGGGCAAGAGACCCAGTACTTC. It specifies CAGSSGAGQETQYF.

This chain joins TRBV7-2 and TRBJ2-7; 15 bases map to TRBD2. The length of the CDR3 is 18 residues. Per germline, CDR1 SGHTA and CDR2 FQGNSA. Germline trimming cut 0 bases from V and 0 bases from J; bases unmatched to any gene: 3. Here the CDR3 DNA reads TGTGCCAGCAGCTTAGCCGGGACTAGCGGGGGGAGCTCCTACGAGCAGTACTTC. Protein product: CASSLAGTSGGSSYEQYF.

Concerning this clonotype: One end of the junction fails to match germline, which may point to a read error. V and J are TRBV12-3 or TRBV12-4 and TRBJ1-1; no definite D call. The CDR3 spans 14 residues. In nucleotides, the CDR3 is TGTGCCAGCAGCCGTCACGGGGAGGCTACTGAAGCTTCCTTT. Translation: CASSRHGEATEASF.

In this sample, this clonotype turned up a few times. The chain recombines TRBV5-6 with TRBJ2-1; D ambiguous. CDR1 and CDR2 from the germline V gene are SGHDT and YYEEEE. Trimming removed 4 bases from V and 0 bases from J, with 11 bases in between. This CDR3 is 15 amino acids long. The CDR3 sequence: CASSATRSSYNEQFF. The CDR3 region has the DNA TGTGCCAGCAGCGCGACTCGGAGCTCCTACAATGAGCAGTTCTTC. The variable domain in full, completed from reference TRBV5-6 and TRBJ2-1, reads DAGVTQSPTHLIKTRGQQVTLRCSPKSGHDTVSWYQQALGQGPQFIFQYYEEEERQRGNFPDRFSGHQFPNYSSELNVNALLLGDSALYLCASSATRSSYNEQFFGPGTRLTVL.

As concerns this clonotype: This may come from a read error, since a much larger clone is one base off. As DNA, the CDR3 is TGTGTCAGCAGCTTGACTGAATTGACGAACTACGAGCAGTACTTC. Translation: CVSSLTELTNYEQYF. This chain joins TRBV5-5 and TRBJ2-7; D is unresolved. Germline V gives CDR1 SGHKS, CDR2 YYEKEE (reference sequence). CDR3 length equals 15 residues.

This clonotype was observed at least ten times. This rearrangement joins TRBV7-2 to TRBJ1-1; tentative D call: TRBD1 (6 bases). Per germline, CDR1 SGHTA and CDR2 FQGNSA. Trimming left V 7 bases short and J 6 bases short, with 18 bases between. The CDR3 is made up of 14 amino acids. The CDR3 DNA follows: TGTGCCAGCAACCTACAGGGCGGTTTCGCTGAAGCTTTCTTT. As protein: CASNLQGGFAEAFF. Looking up the rest from reference TRBV7-2 and TRBJ1-1 gives the full variable domain: GAGVSQSPSNKVTEKGKDVELRCDPISGHTALYWYRQSLGQGLEFLIYFQGNSAPDKSGLPSDRFSAERTGGSVSTLTIQRTQQEDSAVYLCASNLQGGFAEAFFGQGTRLTVV.

This clonotype has ten or more counts. The rearrangement uses TRBV12-3 or TRBV12-4 and TRBJ2-1; TRBD2 aligns across 7 bases. The V and J ends lost 3 bases and 5 bases, in that order; junction bases with no gene match: 7. The CDR3 loop spans 15 amino acids. In DNA form, the CDR3 reads TGTGCCAGCAGTTTCAATAGCGGGCTAAACAATGAGCAGTTCTTC. This gives the protein CASSFNSGLNNEQFF.

This clonotype occurred many times. The chain joins TRBV20-1 to TRBJ2-3, with D unresolved. Trimming shortened V by 4 bases and J by 3 bases, and 14 bases separated the two germline ends. CDR1 is DFQATT and CDR2 is SNEGSKA in the germline V gene (reference sequence). The CDR3 runs 14 residues. The CDR3 DNA reads TGCAGTGCTATTACCTGGGTCGGAACAGATACGCAGTATTTT. Residues: CSAITWVGTDTQYF.

There are many counts of this clonotype. The chain combines TRBV5-6 with TRBJ2-3; D call uncertain. There are 13 residues in the CDR3. V was cut by 3 bases and J by 3 bases, with 8 bases left in between. Looked up from germline, CDR1 is SGHDT and CDR2 is YYEEEE. The CDR3 DNA is TGTGCCAGCAGCTCGTGGGAAACAGATACGCAGTATTTT. Translation: CASSSWETDTQYF.

This clonotype was recorded many times. V is TRBV7-2 and J is TRBJ2-2, with TRBD1 matching 7 bases. The junction had 5 bases not matched to a gene; V was cut back by 6 bases and J by 7 bases. CDR1 and CDR2 (germline): SGHTA, FQGNSA. The CDR3 spans 13 residues. The CDR3 loop is CASRLRTGGELFF. CDR3 in DNA: TGTGCCAGCAGACTGAGGACAGGCGGGGAGCTGTTTTTT.

The sample holds many counts of this clonotype. The gene calls are TRBV24-1 and TRBJ2-1, with TRBD2 as a possible D gene (6 bases). The germline V and J ends were trimmed by 9 bases and 3 bases, with 17 bases remaining between them. Germline V gene lookup returns CDR1 KGHDR and CDR2 SFDVKD. CDR3 length: 15 residues. The chain's CDR3 is CATQNGGRDYNEQFF. DNA for the CDR3: TGTGCCACCCAAAACGGGGGAAGGGACTACAATGAGCAGTTCTTC.

This clonotype was seen many times. V usage is TRBV29-1 and J usage is TRBJ2-6; TRBD2 matches 8 bases. J was trimmed by 0 bases and V by 3 bases; bases with no gene match: 4. Germline values: CDR1 SQVTM, CDR2 ANQGSEA. The CDR3 loop spans 16 amino acids. In DNA form, the CDR3 reads TGCAGCGTTGAGGAGGCGGGGGGCTCTGGGGCCAACGTCCTGACTTTC. It is translated as CSVEEAGGSGANVLTF.

This clonotype has a count of ten or more. The genes are TRBV10-3 and TRBJ1-1, with D hard to call. Deletions cut 8 bases from V and 3 bases from J, with 16 bases between. Germline V CDR1 and CDR2: ENHRY, SYGVKD. The CDR3 extends over 14 amino acids. Here the CDR3 DNA reads TGTGCCATCTCGGGTTTGGCCGGGGACACTGAAGCTTTCTTT. This sequence encodes CAISGLAGDTEAFF.

Only a few counts were recorded for this clonotype. The chain couples TRBV7-2 to TRBJ1-1; D not certain. The CDR3 loop spans 15 amino acids. Germline-derived CDR1 and CDR2 are SGHTA and FQGNSA. The V and J ends lost 6 bases and 0 bases respectively, with 14 bases between them. The CDR3 reads CASSLGWLMNTEAFF. DNA for the CDR3: TGTGCCAGCAGTCTCGGGTGGCTTATGAACACTGAAGCTTTCTTT.